These 21 T cell receptor beta chains were sequenced from one sample in a study of neurological immune-mediated disorders. TCRdb reanalysed the 5' RACE reads using MiXCR and keeps one entry per CDR3 protein. The data contain more than 20,000 distinct CDR3 sequences, roughly 12% of them seen just once; the ten biggest clones take up approximately 16%. The sample taken for sequencing was PBMCs. The receptor source for this set is a middle-aged woman with HTLV-1-associated myelopathy (HAM/TSP).

This clonotype was seen ten or more times. The genes are TRBV5-1 and TRBJ2-7; D possibly corresponds to TRBD1 (5 bases). Trimming removed 0 bases from V and 6 bases from J, with 13 bases in between. The CDR3 length is 14 residues. CDR1 SGHRS and CDR2 YFSETQ come from the germline V gene. The CDR3 region has the DNA TGCGCCAGCAGCTTGGCGCAGGGTGAAGGCGAGCAGTACTTC. Its translation: CASSLAQGEGEQYF.

This clonotype was picked up one time. The germline gene is not matched at one end of the junction; a read error may be the cause. V gene TRBV4-1 combines with J gene TRBJ2-2; possibly TRBD1 or TRBD2 for D (5 bases each). This CDR3 is 16 amino acids long. Germline lookup yields CDR1 MGHRA and CDR2 YSYEKL. The CDR3 DNA is TGCGCCAGCAGCCAGTCTGCAGGGCCGAACACCTGGGAGCAGTTTTTT. Residues: CASSQSAGPNTWEQFF.

This clonotype was seen many times. The CDR3 here is CASSGDRSAPRNEQFF. The CDR3 DNA is TGTGCCAGCAGTGGAGACAGGTCGGCACCTCGGAATGAGCAGTTCTTC. This rearrangement joins TRBV2 to TRBJ2-1, with D possibly matching TRBD1 (6 bases). The CDR3 loop spans 16 amino acids. The germline CDR1 and CDR2 sequences are SNHLY and FYNNEI. The V end lost 4 bases, the J end lost 7 bases, and 20 bases lay between the germline ends.

The chain links TRBV6-5 to TRBJ1-4; D unresolved. There are 10 residues in the CDR3. The V gene lost 9 bases and the J gene lost 8 bases, with 7 bases spanning the gap. CDR1 is MNHEY, CDR2 SVGAGI, per germline. The CDR3 DNA sequence: TGTGCCAGTGCCGGGGAAAAACTGTTTTTT. It is translated as CASAGEKLFF.

In this sample, this clonotype turned up many times. J is TRBJ2-3 and V is TRBV7-6; the match to TRBD1 covers 8 bases. The CDR3 runs 15 residues. After removal of 7 bases from V and 0 bases from J, the junction contained 6 bases not matched to a gene. In germline, CDR1 is SGHVS, CDR2 FNYEAQ. The CDR3 DNA sequence: TGTGCCAGCACCTCAGGGGGCCGAAGCACAGATACGCAGTATTTT. It encodes CASTSGGRSTDTQYF.

This clonotype was recorded at least ten times. V and J are TRBV7-9 and TRBJ1-5, with a weak D call TRBD1 (6 bases). Germline V CDR1 and CDR2: SEHNR, FQNEAQ (reference sequence). CDR3 length: 13 amino acids. Trimming took 2 bases from V and 6 from J, leaving 8 bases between them. The CDR3 here is CASSLQGTQPQHF. CDR3 nucleotide sequence: TGTGCCAGCAGCTTACAGGGGACTCAGCCCCAGCATTTT.

This clonotype was counted at least ten times. The V and J genes are TRBV28 and TRBJ1-6; D gene ambiguous. V shed 3 bases and J shed 5 bases, with 11 bases lying between them. The CDR3 runs to 15 residues. Per the germline V gene, CDR1 is MDHEN and CDR2 is SYDVKM. The CDR3: CASSFSRGNNSPLHF. CDR3 coding DNA: TGTGCCAGCAGTTTTTCTCGAGGGAATAATTCACCCCTCCACTTT.

This clonotype was seen many times. This rearrangement joins TRBV7-2 to TRBJ2-3; D is uncertain. Per the germline V gene, CDR1 is SGHTA and CDR2 is FQGNSA. V lost 5 bases, J lost 2 bases, and 5 bases lay in between. The CDR3 extends over 12 amino acids. CDR3 bases: TGTGCCAGCAGCCCATTCACAGATACGCAGTATTTT. Amino acid sequence: CASSPFTDTQYF.

The gene calls are TRBV9 and TRBJ2-3; the match to TRBD2 covers 10 bases. The CDR3 covers 16 residues. Per the germline V gene, CDR1 is SGDLS and CDR2 is YYNGEE. V gave up 3 bases and J gave up 2 bases; unmatched junction bases: 6. In DNA, the CDR3 is TGTGCCAGCAGCGAGCGGCTAGCGGGGGTCACAGATACGCAGTATTTT. Translation gives CASSERLAGVTDTQYF.

This clonotype has at least ten counts. The chain employs TRBV10-3 and TRBJ2-1, with D perhaps matching TRBD2 (5 bases). The CDR3 length is 14 residues. The V gene's germline CDR1 is ENHRY and CDR2 SYGVKD. With 9 bases removed from V and 0 bases from J, the gap between germline ends came to 12 bases. CDR3 coding DNA: TGTGCCATTGCGGGCCCCAGCTCCTACAATGAGCAGTTCTTC. It translates to CAIAGPSSYNEQFF.

By its share, this clonotype is medium-sized (0.01 to 0.1%). V is TRBV5-6 and J is TRBJ2-5; D is ambiguous. Between the trimmed V and J ends, which lost 2 bases and 5 bases, there was a span of 13 bases. Germline-derived CDR1 and CDR2 are SGHDT and YYEEEE. CDR3 length: 14 amino acids. This CDR3 reads CASSFGPEMETQYF. DNA of the CDR3: TGTGCCAGCAGCTTTGGCCCCGAGATGGAGACCCAGTACTTC.

This clonotype is classed as medium-sized. The CDR3 protein is CASRNSGETDTQYF. CDR3 sequence (DNA): TGTGCCAGCAGGAATAGCGGGGAGACAGATACGCAGTATTTT. The rearrangement joins TRBV12-3 or TRBV12-4 to TRBJ2-3, with 8 positions matching TRBD2. The junction had 5 bases not matched to a gene; V was cut back by 6 bases and J by 3 bases. The CDR3 length is 14 residues.

This clonotype was recorded many times. The chain combines TRBV5-4 with TRBJ2-1; D could derive from TRBD1 or TRBD2 (6 bases each). Between the trimmed V and J ends, which lost 7 bases and 0 bases, there was a span of 17 bases. The CDR3 runs to 16 residues. Germline V lookup: CDR1 SGHNT, CDR2 YYREEE (reference sequence). The CDR3 DNA reads as TGTGCCAGCGCCCCCCGGGGGCCCGGCTCCTACAATGAGCAGTTCTTC. Its protein is CASAPRGPGSYNEQFF.

This clonotype was recorded at least ten times. This chain connects TRBV5-1 to TRBJ2-1, with 14 positions matching TRBD2. Germline trimming cut 4 bases from V and 9 bases from J; bases unmatched to any gene: 9. The CDR3 totals 16 residues. Germline CDR1 SGHRS, CDR2 YFSETQ. The CDR3 sequence is CASSKTSGGAGGEQFF. The CDR3 DNA follows: TGCGCCAGCAGCAAGACTAGCGGGGGGGCCGGCGGTGAGCAGTTCTTC.

There are many counts of this clonotype. This chain links TRBV9 with TRBJ2-3, with a possible D match to TRBD1 (6 bases). Germline V gives CDR1 SGDLS, CDR2 YYNGEE. The length of the CDR3 is 15 residues. V was trimmed by 0 bases and J by 4 bases, leaving 12 bases between them. The CDR3 sequence is CASSVAPGESDTQYF. The CDR3 DNA is TGTGCCAGCAGCGTAGCCCCAGGGGAGTCAGATACGCAGTATTTT. The complete variable domain, with remaining parts taken from reference TRBV9 and TRBJ2-3, reads DSGVTQTPKHLITATGQRVTLRCSPRSGDLSVYWYQQSLDQGLQFLIQYYNGEERAKGNILERFSAQQFPDLHSELNLSSLELGDSALYFCASSVAPGESDTQYFGPGTRLTVL.

In this sample, this clonotype turned up many times. V and J are TRBV24-1 and TRBJ2-3, with a possible D match to TRBD1 (5 bases). V gave up 1 base and J gave up 4 bases, with 11 bases separating them. Germline V gene data show CDR1 as KGHDR and CDR2 as SFDVKD. This CDR3 region has 15 residues. The CDR3 nucleotides are TGTGCCACCAGTGATTTCAGGGTAGCAGCAGATACGCAGTATTTT. Protein: CATSDFRVAADTQYF.

This clonotype was counted ten times or more. The DNA for the CDR3 is TGCAGTGCCCACCTGGCGGCAAACACAGATACGCAGTATTTT. Its protein is CSAHLAANTDTQYF. The chain uses TRBV20-1 and TRBJ2-3, with unresolved D. CDR1 and CDR2 (germline): DFQATT, SNEGSKA (reference sequence). Trimming left V 6 bases short and J 2 bases short, with 15 bases between. The CDR3 runs to 14 residues.

This clonotype was counted at least ten times. V is TRBV20-1 and J is TRBJ2-2; the D gene is possibly TRBD2 (5 bases). This CDR3 is 12 amino acids long. V gave up 3 bases and J gave up 6 bases, with 8 bases separating them. The germline V gene encodes CDR1 DFQATT and CDR2 SNEGSKA (reference sequence). The CDR3 spells CSASRGAGELFF. The CDR3 DNA sequence: TGCAGTGCTAGTCGGGGTGCCGGGGAGCTGTTTTTT.

In its sample, this clonotype was seen many times. V is TRBV28 and J is TRBJ1-2, with a possible D match to TRBD1 (5 bases). CDR1 and CDR2 from the germline V gene are MDHEN and SYDVKM. V lost 5 bases and J lost 2, with 6 bases in between. There are 12 residues in the CDR3. CDR3 sequence (DNA): TGTGCCAGCAGTCGGGGCAACTATGGCTACACCTTC. As protein: CASSRGNYGYTF.

This clonotype has ten or more counts. The chain links TRBV5-1 to TRBJ2-7; 8 positions agree with TRBD2. Germline V gene data show CDR1 as SGHRS and CDR2 as YFSETQ. CDR3 size: 13 residues. Unmatched junction bases numbered 2, after V lost 4 bases and J lost 2 bases. The CDR3 DNA is TGCGCCAGCAGCATGCGGGGGGCCTACGAGCAGTACTTC. As protein: CASSMRGAYEQYF.

This clonotype was recorded many times. This chain uses TRBV10-3 with TRBJ1-1, with D possibly matching TRBD1 (6 bases). V was trimmed by 7 bases and J by 6 bases, leaving 15 bases between them. This CDR3 has 13 residues. CDR1 is ENHRY, CDR2 SYGVKD, per germline. The CDR3 loop reads CAITKGGGAEAFF. The DNA of the CDR3 is TGTGCCATCACCAAGGGGGGCGGCGCTGAAGCTTTCTTT.